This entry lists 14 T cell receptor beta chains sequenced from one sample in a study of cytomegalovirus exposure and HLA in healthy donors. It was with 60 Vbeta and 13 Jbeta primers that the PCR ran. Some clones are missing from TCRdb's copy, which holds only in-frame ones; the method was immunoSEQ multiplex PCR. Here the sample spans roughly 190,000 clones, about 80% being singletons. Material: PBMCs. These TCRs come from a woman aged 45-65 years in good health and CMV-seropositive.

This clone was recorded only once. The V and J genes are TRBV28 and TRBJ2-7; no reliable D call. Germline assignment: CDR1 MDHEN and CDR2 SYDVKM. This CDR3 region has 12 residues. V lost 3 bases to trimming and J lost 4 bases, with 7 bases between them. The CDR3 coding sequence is TGTGCCAGCAGTTTGCTCGGGTACGAGCAGTACTTC. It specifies CASSLLGYEQYF.

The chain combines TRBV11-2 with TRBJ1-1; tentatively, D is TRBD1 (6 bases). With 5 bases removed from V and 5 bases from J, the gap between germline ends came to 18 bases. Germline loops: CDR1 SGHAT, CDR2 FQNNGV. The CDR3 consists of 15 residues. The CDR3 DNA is TGTGCCAGCAGCGCCCAAGGGGGTAGGGGAACTGAAGCTTTCTTT. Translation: CASSAQGGRGTEAFF. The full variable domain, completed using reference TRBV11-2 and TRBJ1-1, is EAGVAQSPRYKIIEKRQSVAFWCNPISGHATLYWYQQILGQGPKLLIQFQNNGVVDDSQLPKDRFSAERLKGVDSTLKIQPAKLEDSAVYLCASSAQGGRGTEAFFGQGTRLTVV.

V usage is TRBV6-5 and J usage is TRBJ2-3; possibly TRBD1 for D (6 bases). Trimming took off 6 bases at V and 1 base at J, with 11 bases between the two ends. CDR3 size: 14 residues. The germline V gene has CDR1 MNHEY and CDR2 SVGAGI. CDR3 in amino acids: CASSPQGGTDTQYF. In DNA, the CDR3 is TGTGCCAGCAGCCCACAGGGAGGCACAGATACGCAGTATTTT.

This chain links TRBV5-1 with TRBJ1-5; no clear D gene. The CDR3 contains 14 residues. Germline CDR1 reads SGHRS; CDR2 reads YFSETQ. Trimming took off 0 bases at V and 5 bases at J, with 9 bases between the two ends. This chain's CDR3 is CASSLGSPDQPQHF. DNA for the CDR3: TGCGCCAGCAGCTTGGGGAGTCCGGATCAGCCCCAGCATTTT.

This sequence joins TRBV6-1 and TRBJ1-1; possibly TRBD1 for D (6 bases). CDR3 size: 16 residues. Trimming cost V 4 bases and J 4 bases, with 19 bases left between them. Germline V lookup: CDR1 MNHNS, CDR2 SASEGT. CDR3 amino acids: CASSGGIPNRATEAFF. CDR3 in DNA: TGTGCCAGCAGTGGTGGTATCCCTAACAGGGCCACTGAAGCTTTCTTT.

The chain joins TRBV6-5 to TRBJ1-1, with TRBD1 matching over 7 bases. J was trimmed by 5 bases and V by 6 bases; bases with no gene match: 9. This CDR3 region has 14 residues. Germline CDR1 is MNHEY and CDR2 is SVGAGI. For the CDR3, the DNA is TGTGCCAGCAGCTTAGATACAGGGGAAACTGAAGCTTTCTTT. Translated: CASSLDTGETEAFF.

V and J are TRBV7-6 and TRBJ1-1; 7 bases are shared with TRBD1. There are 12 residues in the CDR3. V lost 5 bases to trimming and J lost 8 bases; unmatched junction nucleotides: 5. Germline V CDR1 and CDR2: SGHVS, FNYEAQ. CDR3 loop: CASSADRVEAFF. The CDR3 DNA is TGTGCCAGCAGCGCTGACAGGGTAGAAGCTTTCTTT. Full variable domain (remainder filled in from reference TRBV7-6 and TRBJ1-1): GAGVSQSPRYKVTKRGQDVALRCDPISGHVSLYWYRQALGQGPEFLTYFNYEAQQDKSGLPNDRFSAERPEGSISTLTIQRTEQRDSAMYRCASSADRVEAFFGQGTRLTVV.

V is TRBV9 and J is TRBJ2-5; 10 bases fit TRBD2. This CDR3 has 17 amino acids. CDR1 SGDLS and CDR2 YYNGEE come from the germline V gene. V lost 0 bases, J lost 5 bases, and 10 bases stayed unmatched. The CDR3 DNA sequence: TGTGCCAGCAGCGTAGGTAGCGGGGGGCCCATCGCGGAGACCCAGTACTTC. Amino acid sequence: CASSVGSGGPIAETQYF.

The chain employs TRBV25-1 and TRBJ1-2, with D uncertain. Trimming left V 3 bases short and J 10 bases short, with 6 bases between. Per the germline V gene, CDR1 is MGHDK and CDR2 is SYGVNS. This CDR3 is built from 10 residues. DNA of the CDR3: TGTGCCAGCAGTGACCTCTCCTACACCTTC. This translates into CASSDLSYTF.

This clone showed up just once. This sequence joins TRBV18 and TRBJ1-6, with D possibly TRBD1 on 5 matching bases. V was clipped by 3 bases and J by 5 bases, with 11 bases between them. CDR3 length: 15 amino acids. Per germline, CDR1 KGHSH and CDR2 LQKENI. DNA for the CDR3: TGTGCCAGCTCACCGACCAGGGCCCATAATTCACCCCTCCACTTT. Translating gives CASSPTRAHNSPLHF.

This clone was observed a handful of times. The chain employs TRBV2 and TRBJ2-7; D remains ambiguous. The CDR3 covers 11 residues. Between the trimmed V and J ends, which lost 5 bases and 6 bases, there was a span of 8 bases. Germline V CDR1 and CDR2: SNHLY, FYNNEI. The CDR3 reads CASSHESEQYF. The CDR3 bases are TGTGCCAGCAGTCATGAGAGCGAGCAGTACTTC.

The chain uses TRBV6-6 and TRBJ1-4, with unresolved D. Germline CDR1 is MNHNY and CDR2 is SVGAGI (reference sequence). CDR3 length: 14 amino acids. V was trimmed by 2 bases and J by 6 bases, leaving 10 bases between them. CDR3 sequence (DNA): TGTGCCAGCAGTTACCGGGTCGGAGATGAAAAACTGTTTTTT. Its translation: CASSYRVGDEKLFF.

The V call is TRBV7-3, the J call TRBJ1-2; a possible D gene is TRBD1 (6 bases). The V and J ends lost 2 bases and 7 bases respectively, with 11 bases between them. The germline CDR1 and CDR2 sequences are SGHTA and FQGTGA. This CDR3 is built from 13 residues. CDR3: CASSLEAGAGYTF. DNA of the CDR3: TGTGCCAGCAGCTTAGAGGCAGGGGCTGGCTACACCTTC.

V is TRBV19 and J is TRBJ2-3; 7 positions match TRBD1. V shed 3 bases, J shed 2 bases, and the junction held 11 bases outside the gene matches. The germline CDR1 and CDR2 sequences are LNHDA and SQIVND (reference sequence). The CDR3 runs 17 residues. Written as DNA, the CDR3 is TGTGCCAGTAGTATTTGGATCGGGACAGCTTCCACAGATACGCAGTATTTT. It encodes CASSIWIGTASTDTQYF.